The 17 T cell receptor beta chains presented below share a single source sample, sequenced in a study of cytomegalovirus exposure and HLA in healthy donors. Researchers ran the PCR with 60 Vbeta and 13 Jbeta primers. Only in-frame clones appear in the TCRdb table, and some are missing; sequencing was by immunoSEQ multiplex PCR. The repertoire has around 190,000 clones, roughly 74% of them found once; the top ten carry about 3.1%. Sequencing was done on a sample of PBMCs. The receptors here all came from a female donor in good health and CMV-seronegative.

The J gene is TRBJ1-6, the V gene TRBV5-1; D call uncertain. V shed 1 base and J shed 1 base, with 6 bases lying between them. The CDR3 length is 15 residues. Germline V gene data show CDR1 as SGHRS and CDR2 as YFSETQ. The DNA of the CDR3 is TGCGCCAGCAGCTTGATCGGGTCCTATAATTCACCCCTCCACTTT. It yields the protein CASSLIGSYNSPLHF.

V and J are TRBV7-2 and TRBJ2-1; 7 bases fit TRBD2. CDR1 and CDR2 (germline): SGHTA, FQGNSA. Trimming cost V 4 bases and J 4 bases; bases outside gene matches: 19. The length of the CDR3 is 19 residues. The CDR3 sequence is CASSSRKRESLGRYNEQFF. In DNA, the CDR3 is TGTGCCAGCAGCTCTCGAAAGCGGGAATCCCTCGGGCGATACAATGAGCAGTTCTTC.

The CDR3 here is CASSERQGHGYTF. The CDR3 DNA sequence: TGTGCCAGCAGTGAGCGGCAGGGCCATGGCTACACCTTC. The V call is TRBV2, the J call TRBJ1-2; maybe TRBD1 (5 bases). V was trimmed by 3 bases and J by 6 bases, leaving 11 bases between them. Looked up from germline, CDR1 is SNHLY and CDR2 is FYNNEI. CDR3 length: 13 residues.

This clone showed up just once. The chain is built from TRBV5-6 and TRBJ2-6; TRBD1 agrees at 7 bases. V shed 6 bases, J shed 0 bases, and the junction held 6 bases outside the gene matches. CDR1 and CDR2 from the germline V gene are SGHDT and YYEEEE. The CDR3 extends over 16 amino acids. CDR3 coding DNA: TGTGCCAGCACCCTCGACAGGGACTCTGGGGCCAACGTCCTGACTTTC. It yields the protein CASTLDRDSGANVLTF.

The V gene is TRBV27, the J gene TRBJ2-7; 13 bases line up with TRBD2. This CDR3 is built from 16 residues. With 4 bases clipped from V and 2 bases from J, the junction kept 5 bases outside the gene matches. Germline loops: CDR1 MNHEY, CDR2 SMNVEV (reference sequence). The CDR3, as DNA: TGTGCCAGCAGTTCATTGGGACTAGCGGGAACCTACGAGCAGTACTTC. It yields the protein CASSSLGLAGTYEQYF.

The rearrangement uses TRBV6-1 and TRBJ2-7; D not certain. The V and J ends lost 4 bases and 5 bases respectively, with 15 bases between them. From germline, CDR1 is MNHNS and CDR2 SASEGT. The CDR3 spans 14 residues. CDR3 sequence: CASSARMAPNEQYF. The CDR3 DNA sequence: TGTGCCAGCAGTGCCAGGATGGCTCCGAACGAGCAGTACTTC.

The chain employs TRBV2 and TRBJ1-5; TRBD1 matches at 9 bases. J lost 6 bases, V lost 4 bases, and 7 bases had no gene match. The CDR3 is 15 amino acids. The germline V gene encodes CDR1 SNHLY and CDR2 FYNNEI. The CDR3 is CASSAWTGAAQPQHF. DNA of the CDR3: TGTGCCAGCAGTGCCTGGACAGGGGCGGCTCAGCCCCAGCATTTT.

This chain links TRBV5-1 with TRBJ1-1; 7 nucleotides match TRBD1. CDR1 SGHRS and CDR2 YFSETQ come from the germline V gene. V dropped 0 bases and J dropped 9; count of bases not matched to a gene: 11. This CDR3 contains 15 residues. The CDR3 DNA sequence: TGCGCCAGCAGCTTGGGGGGGAGACAGGGCTATCAAGCTTTCTTT. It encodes CASSLGGRQGYQAFF.

The CDR3 protein is CASSEGGTNSPLHF. The CDR3 DNA follows: TGCGCCAGTAGCGAAGGGGGCACGAATTCACCCCTCCACTTT. This chain connects TRBV5-1 to TRBJ1-6, with 7 bases fitting TRBD1. In germline, CDR1 is SGHRS, CDR2 YFSETQ. CDR3 length equals 14 residues. Germline trimming cut 8 bases from V and 7 bases from J; bases unmatched to any gene: 9.

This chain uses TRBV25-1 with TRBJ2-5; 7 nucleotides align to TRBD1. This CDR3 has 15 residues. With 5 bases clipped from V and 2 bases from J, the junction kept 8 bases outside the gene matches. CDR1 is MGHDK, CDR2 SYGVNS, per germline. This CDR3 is CASSSHQGVQETQYF. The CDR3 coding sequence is TGTGCCAGCAGTAGCCATCAGGGGGTTCAAGAGACCCAGTACTTC.

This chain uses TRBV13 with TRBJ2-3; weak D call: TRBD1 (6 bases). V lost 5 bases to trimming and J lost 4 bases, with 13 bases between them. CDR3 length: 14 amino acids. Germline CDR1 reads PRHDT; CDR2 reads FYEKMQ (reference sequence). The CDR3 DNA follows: TGTGCCAGCAGCCGAACAGGGCGAGCAGATACGCAGTATTTT. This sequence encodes CASSRTGRADTQYF.

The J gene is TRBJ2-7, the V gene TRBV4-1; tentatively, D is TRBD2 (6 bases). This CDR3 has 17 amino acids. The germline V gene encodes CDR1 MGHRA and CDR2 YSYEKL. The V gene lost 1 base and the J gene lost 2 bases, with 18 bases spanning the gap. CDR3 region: CASSQATGTRNPYEQYF. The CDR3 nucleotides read TGCGCCAGCAGCCAAGCGACCGGGACTCGAAATCCCTACGAGCAGTACTTC.

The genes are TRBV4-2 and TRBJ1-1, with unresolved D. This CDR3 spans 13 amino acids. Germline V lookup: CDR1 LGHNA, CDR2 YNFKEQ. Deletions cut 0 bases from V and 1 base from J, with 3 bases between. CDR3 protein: CASSQDRNTEAFF. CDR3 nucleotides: TGTGCCAGCAGCCAAGATAGGAACACTGAAGCTTTCTTT.

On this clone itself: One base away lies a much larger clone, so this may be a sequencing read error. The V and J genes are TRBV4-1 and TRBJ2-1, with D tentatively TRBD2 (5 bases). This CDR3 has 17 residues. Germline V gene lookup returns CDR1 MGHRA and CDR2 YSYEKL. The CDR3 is CASGQVNLGLEYNEQFF. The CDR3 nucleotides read TGCGCCAGCGGCCAAGTTAACCTTGGACTCGAGTACAATGAGCAGTTCTTC.

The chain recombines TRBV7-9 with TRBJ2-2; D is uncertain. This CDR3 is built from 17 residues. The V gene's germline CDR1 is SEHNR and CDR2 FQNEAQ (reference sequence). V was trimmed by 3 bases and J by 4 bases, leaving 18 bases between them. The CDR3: CASSLEALSQVTGELFF. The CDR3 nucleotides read TGTGCCAGCAGCTTGGAAGCCCTAAGTCAGGTCACCGGGGAGCTGTTTTTT.

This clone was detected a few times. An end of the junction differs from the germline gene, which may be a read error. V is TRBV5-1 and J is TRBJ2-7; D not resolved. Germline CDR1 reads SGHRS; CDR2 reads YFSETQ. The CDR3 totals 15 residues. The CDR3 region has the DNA TGCTCCAGCAGCTTGGTTCCGGTCGGCTCCTACGAGCAGTACTTC. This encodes CSSSLVPVGSYEQYF.

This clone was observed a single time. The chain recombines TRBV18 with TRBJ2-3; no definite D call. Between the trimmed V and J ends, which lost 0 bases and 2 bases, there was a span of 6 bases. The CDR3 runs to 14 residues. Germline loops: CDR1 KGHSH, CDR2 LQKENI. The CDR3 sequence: CASSPPFNTDTQYF. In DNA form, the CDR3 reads TGTGCCAGCTCACCACCGTTTAACACAGATACGCAGTATTTT.